This entry is about one TCR beta chain. This clone was recorded only once. Its recognized antigen is unknown. One base away there is no much larger clone; base qualities are not given. The data are from a study of blood T cell repertoires in COVID-19 (dated by TCRdb to 2020 to 2021). About the study as a whole: Collaborator samples came from the United States, Italy and Spain and covered acute and convalescent phases of COVID-19. The repertoires were released in a freely available public database meant as a resource for research on the immune response to SARS-CoV-2. The prospective study material was composed of cDNA or gDNA derived from T cells, B-cell-depleted T cells, or PBMCs. HLA class I and class II types, where available, came from metadata supplied by the sample provider rather than from assay-based typing. The sample metadata nearly always contained a de-identified subject ID, COVID-19 status, age in years and sex. Subjects who had been exposed to COVID-19, were actively infected with it, or had recovered from it provided the deeply sampled blood TCRbeta repertoires that made up the dataset. Samples came from the ongoing ImmuneRACE study (first 160 participants) plus 1,254 subjects from 6 global collaborators. Overall study results and their limits: Clinical and demographic metadata were provided uncurated, with the amount varying by source and participant.

Participants in the prospective study were aged about 18 to 95 years, lived in under 30 United States geographic areas, and enrolled through a virtual design. Cohort assignment in the prospective study relied on participant-reported clinical history from a screening survey and a study questionnaire. ImmuneRACE Cohort 3 recovered participants were defined by two consecutive negative NP/OP PCR tests, healthcare professional clearance, or symptom resolution. In the prospective study, mobile phlebotomists collected whole blood, serum and a nasopharyngeal or oropharyngeal swab from each participant. Over an approximately 2-month period, participants in the prospective study had the option of providing additional blood draws and questionnaires. Before DNA extraction, prospective study blood samples were shipped either frozen or at room temperature. V lost 2 bases and J lost 6 bases; the stretch between them is 18 bases long. From its cysteine to its phenylalanine, the CDR3 spans 16 amino acids. CDR3 DNA only is kept here, 48 bases in frame from base 1. From a lookup of the germline V gene, CDR1 and CDR2 are WSHSY and SAAADI.

TCRbeta CDR3 regions were amplified from genomic DNA by means of the immunoSEQ Assay, a bias-controlled multiplex PCR. The authors processed their data as follows. The number of nucleated cells in each sample was estimated from the amplification of reference gene primers within the assay. Sequence reads were collapsed and filtered to measure the absolute abundance of every unique TCRbeta CDR3 rearrangement. For each sample, productive Simpson clonality was calculated as the square root of Simpson's diversity index over productive rearrangements. TCRdb mirrors the immuneACCESS table, restricted to in-frame sequences. Some clones are absent from its copies; in checked studies, under half trace to an unresolved V gene, and the reason for the others is unknown. V, J and clone size are taken as reported in that table, and D and trimming were inferred from the DNA itself. The sample has a few hundred thousand clones on record, roughly four fifths of them singletons. The ten largest clones represent approximately 3.6% of the sample.

The sequenced sample was PBMCs or T cells enriched from blood (not recorded which). The receptor was derived from a man in his fifties or sixties who had recovered from COVID-19. In this chain, TRBV10-2 is recombined with TRBJ2-3, and the D gene may be TRBD2, 5 bases matching. The CDR3 region reads CASSEGLAHVVDTQYF. The DNA sequence is given as TGCGCCAGCAGTGAGGGGCTAGCACATGTCGTGGATACGCAGTATTTT.